The present T cell receptor (beta chain) was sequenced within a study of cytomegalovirus exposure and HLA in healthy donors. Study outcomes and limitations: Apparent HLA restriction characterized most CMV-associated TCR beta chains in a later analysis. In a later analysis, across HLA loci, associated TCR counts were highest for DRB1, lowest for HLA-C.

Germline CDR1 reads GTSNPN; CDR2 reads SVGIG (reference sequence). The CDR3 is 12 residues long. Deletions cut 2 bases from V and 3 bases from J, with 7 bases between. The PCR had 60 Vbeta and 13 Jbeta primers. Libraries were prepared by immunoSEQ multiplex PCR; TCRdb keeps only in-frame clonotypes and omits some of them. The sample includes approximately 160,000 clones, roughly 80% seen only once; the top ten take 4% to 5.5%. This clone was observed once. As yet, its antigen is unknown. The chain carries TRBV30 and TRBJ1-1; D not resolved. The sequencing sample was made of PBMCs. The clonotype was recovered from a male donor in good health and CMV-seronegative. CDR3 bases: TGTGCCTGGAGTCCCGACTACACTGAAGCTTTCTTT. It encodes CAWSPDYTEAFF. The whole variable domain, remainder taken from reference TRBV30 and TRBJ1-1, is SQTIHQWPATLVQPVGSPLSLECTVEGTSNPNLYWYRQAAGRGLQLLFYSVGIGQISSEVPQNLSASRPQDRQFILSSKKLLLSDSGFYLCAWSPDYTEAFFGQGTRLTVV.